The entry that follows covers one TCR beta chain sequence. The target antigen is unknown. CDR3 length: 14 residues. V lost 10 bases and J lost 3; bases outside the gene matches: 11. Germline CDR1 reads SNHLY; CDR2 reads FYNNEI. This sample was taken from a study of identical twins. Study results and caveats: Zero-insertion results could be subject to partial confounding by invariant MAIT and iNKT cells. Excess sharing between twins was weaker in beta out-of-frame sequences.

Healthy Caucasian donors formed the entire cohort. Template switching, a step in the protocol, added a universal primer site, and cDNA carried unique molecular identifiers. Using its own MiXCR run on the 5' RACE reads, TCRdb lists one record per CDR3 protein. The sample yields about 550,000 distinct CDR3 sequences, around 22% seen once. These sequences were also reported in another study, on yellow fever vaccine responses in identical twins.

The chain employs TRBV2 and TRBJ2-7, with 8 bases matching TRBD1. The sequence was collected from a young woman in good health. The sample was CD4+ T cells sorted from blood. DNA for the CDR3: TGTGCCACATCCGGCGGGACAGGCCTCTACGAGCAGTACTTC. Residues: CATSGGTGLYEQYF.